This T cell receptor (beta chain) came from a study of shared clonotypes between healthy human individuals. Findings and caveats of the study: Non-shared clonotypes displayed generation probabilities falling below those of clonotypes present in all four donors.

Running of the assay took place at deep level. TCRdb's table, derived via immunoSEQ multiplex PCR, lists solely in-frame clones and lacks some. The sample lists about 2 million clones, about 94% occurring once. CD8 cells regarded as naive lacked CD45RO, were positively chosen for CCR7, and omitted terminally differentiated effector memory CD45RA+ cells. All participating donors were Caucasian adults from Nashville, Tennessee. Germline-derived CDR1 and CDR2 are SGHTS and YDEGEE. The CDR3 has 14 residues. V trimming: 4 bases; J trimming: 7 bases; junction bases outside the gene matches: 7. Regarding this clone: Its antigen remains unidentified.

This chain uses TRBV5-8 with TRBJ2-3, with 9 nucleotides matching TRBD1. The origin of this receptor is a man aged 18-30 years in good health. The material sequenced was naive CD8+ T cells sorted from blood. CDR3 residues: CASSPRQGVNTQYF. CDR3 in DNA: TGTGCCAGCAGCCCCAGACAGGGGGTGAATACGCAGTATTTT.